The clone carrying this TCR beta chain appeared a single time. The data were produced by immunoSEQ multiplex PCR, yet TCRdb's version contains in-frame clones alone and is incomplete. The sample carries 200,000 to 250,000 clones, under 90% recorded once. This record comes from a study of blood T cell repertoires in COVID-19. V gave up 2 bases and J gave up 8 bases, with 10 bases separating them. The CDR3 runs to 13 residues. Per germline, CDR1 SGHNT and CDR2 YYREEE (reference sequence). This TCR derives from a man at least 80 years old with acute or convalescent COVID-19. The source material was peripheral blood. The chain recombines TRBV5-4 with TRBJ1-4; D uncertain. CDR3 sequence reads: CASSLRTGEKLFF. CDR3 in DNA: TGTGCCAGCAGCTTACGGACGGGGGAAAAACTGTTTTTT.